This TCR beta chain originates from a study of T cells in Graves' hyperthyroidism and ophthalmopathy. From RNA transcripts, TCR beta CDR3 regions were amplified. The TCR CDR3 first-round RT-PCR relied on the HTBI primer set. TCRdb re-analysed the multiplex PCR reads in MiXCR, keeping a single row per CDR3 protein. Among approximately 620,000 distinct CDR3 sequences listed, around 13% were seen once. Study-level points and caveats: Most clonotypes that expanded in the thyroid above 0.001 also showed up in blood. A 13 V-J model separated ophthalmopathy from stable hyperthyroidism.

The CDR3 is 11 amino acids. CDR1 SQVTM and CDR2 ANQGSEA come from the germline V gene. V lost 5 bases and J 5 bases, leaving 10 bases between the germline ends. In regard to this clonotype: Its antigen is not known.

Exclusion followed for patients with uncontrolled infection, other autoimmune disease, pregnancy or lactation. Diagnosis relied on clinical symptoms, serum thyroxine and TRAb, thyroid ultrasound and orbital computed tomography. The sequencing input was blood. The receptor was isolated from a woman aged 25 to 39 with Graves' hyperthyroidism that later progressed to Graves' ophthalmopathy. J is TRBJ2-7 and V is TRBV29-1, with D perhaps being TRBD1 or TRBD2 (5 bases each). CDR3 sequence: CSVFGDHEQYF. CDR3 bases: TGCAGCGTTTTCGGGGACCACGAGCAGTACTTC.